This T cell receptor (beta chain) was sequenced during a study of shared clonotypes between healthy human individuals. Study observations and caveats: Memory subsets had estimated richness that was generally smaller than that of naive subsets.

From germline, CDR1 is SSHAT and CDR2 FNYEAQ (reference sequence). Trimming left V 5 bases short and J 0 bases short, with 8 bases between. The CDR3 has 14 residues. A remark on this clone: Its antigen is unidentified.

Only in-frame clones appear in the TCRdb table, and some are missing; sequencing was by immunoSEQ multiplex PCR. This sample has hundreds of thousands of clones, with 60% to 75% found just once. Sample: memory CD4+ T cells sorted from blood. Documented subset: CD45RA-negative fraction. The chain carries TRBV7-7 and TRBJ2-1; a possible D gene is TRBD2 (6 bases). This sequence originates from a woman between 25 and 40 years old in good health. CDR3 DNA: TGTGCCAGCAGCCTGGACTACTCCTACAATGAGCAGTTCTTC. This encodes CASSLDYSYNEQFF. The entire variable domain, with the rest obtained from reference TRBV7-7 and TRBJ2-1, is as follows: GAGVSQSPRYKVTKRGQDVTLRCDPISSHATLYWYQQALGQGPEFLTYFNYEAQPDKSGLPSDRFSAERPEGSISTLTIQRTEQRDSAMYRCASSLDYSYNEQFFGPGTRLTVL.